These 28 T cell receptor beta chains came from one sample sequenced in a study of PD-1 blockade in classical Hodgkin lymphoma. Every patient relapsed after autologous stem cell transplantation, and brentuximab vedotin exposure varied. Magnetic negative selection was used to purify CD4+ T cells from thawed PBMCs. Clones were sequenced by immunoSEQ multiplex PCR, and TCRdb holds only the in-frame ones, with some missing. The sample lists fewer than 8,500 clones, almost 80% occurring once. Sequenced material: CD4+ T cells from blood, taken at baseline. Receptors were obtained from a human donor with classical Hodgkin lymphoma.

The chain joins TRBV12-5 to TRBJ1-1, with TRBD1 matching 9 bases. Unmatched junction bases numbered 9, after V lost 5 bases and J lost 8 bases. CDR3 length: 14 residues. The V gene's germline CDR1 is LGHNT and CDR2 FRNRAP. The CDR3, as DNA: TGTGCTAGTGGTCGGGACAGGGAGGACTCCGAAGCTTTCTTT. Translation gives CASGRDREDSEAFF.

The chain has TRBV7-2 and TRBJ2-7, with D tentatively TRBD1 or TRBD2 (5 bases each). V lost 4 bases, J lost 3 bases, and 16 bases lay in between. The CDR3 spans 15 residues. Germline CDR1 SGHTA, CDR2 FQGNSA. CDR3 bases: TGTGCCAGCAGCTCCGGTTCGGGACGGATCTACGAGCAGTACTTC. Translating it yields CASSSGSGRIYEQYF.

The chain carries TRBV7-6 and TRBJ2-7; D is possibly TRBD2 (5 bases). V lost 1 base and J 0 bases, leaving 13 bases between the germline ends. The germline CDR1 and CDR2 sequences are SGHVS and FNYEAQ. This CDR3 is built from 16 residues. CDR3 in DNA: TGTGCCAGCAGCTTAGTTGGGCCCACTAGCTCCTACGAGCAGTACTTC. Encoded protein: CASSLVGPTSSYEQYF.

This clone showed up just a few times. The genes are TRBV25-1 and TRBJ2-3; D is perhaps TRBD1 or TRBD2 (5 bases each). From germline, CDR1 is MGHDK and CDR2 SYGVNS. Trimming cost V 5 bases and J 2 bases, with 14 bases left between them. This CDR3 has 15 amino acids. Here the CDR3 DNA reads TGTGCCAGCAGTTTACCAGTGGGGGTCACAGATACGCAGTATTTT. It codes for CASSLPVGVTDTQYF.

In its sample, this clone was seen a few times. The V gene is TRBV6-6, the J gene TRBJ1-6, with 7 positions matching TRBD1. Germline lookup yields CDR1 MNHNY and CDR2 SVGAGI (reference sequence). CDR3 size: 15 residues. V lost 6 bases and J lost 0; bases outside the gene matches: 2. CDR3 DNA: TGTGCCAGCAGCCGGGACAGCTCCTATAATTCACCCCTCCACTTT. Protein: CASSRDSSYNSPLHF.

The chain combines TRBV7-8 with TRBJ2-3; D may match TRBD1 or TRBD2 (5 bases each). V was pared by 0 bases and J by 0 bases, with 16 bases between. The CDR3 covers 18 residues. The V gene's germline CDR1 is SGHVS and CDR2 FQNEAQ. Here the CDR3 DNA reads TGTGCCAGCAGCTTAGCGGGTCCGGGGCAACTGAGCACAGATACGCAGTATTTT. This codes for CASSLAGPGQLSTDTQYF.

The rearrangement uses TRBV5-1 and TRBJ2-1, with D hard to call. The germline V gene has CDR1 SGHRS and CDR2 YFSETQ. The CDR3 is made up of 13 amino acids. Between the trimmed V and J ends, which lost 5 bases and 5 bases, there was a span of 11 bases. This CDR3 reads CASSSAQDNEQFF. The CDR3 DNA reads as TGCGCCAGCAGTTCGGCACAAGACAATGAGCAGTTCTTC. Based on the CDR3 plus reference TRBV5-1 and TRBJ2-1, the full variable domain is KAGVTQTPRYLIKTRGQQVTLSCSPISGHRSVSWYQQTPGQGLQFLFEYFSETQRNKGNFPGRFSGRQFSNSRSEMNVSTLELGDSALYLCASSSAQDNEQFFGPGTRLTVL.

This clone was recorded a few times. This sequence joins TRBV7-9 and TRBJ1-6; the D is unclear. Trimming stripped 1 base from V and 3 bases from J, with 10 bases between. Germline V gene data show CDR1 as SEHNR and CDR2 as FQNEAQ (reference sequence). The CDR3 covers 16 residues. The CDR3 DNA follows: TGTGCCAGCAGCTTAGGAGCAGGCTTCTATAATTCACCCCTCCACTTT. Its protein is CASSLGAGFYNSPLHF.

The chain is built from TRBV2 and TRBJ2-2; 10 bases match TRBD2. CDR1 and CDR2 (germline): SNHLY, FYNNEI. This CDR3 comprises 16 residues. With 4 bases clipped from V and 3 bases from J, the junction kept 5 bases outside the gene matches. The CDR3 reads CASSGSGGVDTGELFF. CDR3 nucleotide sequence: TGTGCCAGCAGTGGAAGCGGGGGGGTAGACACCGGGGAGCTGTTTTTT.

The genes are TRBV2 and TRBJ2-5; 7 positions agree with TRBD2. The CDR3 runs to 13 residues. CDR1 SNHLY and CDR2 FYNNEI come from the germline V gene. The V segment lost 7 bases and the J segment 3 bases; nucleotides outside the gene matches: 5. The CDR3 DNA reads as TGTGCCAGCATTGGCGGGAGCGAAGAGACCCAGTACTTC. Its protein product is CASIGGSEETQYF.

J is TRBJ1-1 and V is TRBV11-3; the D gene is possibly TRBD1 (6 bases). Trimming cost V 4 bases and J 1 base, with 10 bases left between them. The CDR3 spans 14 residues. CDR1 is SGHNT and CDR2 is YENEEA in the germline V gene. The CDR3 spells CASSSGAENTEAFF. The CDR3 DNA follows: TGTGCCAGCAGCTCAGGGGCTGAGAACACTGAAGCTTTCTTT.

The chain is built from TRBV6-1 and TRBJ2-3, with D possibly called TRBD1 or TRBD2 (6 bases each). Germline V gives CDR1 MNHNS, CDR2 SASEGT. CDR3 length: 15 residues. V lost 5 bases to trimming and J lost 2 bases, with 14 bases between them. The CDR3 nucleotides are TGTGCCAGCAGTAGGGGTCGGGGGCTCACAGATACGCAGTATTTT. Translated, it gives CASSRGRGLTDTQYF.

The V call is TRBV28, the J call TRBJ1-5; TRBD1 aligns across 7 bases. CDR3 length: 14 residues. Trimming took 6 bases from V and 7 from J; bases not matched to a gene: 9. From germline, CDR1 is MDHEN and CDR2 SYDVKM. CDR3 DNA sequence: TGTGCCAGCAGATCCGCAGGGGGTCGACAGCCCCAGCATTTT. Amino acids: CASRSAGGRQPQHF.

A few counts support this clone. In DNA form, the CDR3 reads TGTGCCAGCAGCTTGGTTGGCAGCGGAGAGGGTAGGGAGACCCAGTACTTC. It yields the protein CASSLVGSGEGRETQYF. V gene TRBV5-4 combines with J gene TRBJ2-5; maybe TRBD2 (5 bases). The CDR3 covers 17 residues. CDR1 and CDR2 (germline): SGHNT, YYREEE (reference sequence). Trimming pared 0 bases from V and 5 bases from J, leaving 20 bases between.

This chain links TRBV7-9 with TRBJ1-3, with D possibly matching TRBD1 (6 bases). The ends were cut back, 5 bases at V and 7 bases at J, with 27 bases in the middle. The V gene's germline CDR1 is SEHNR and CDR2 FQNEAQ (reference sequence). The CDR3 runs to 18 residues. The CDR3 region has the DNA TGTGCCAGCAGCCCGTTGATACAGGGTGGGCTAACGGGGAACACCATATATTTT. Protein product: CASSPLIQGGLTGNTIYF.

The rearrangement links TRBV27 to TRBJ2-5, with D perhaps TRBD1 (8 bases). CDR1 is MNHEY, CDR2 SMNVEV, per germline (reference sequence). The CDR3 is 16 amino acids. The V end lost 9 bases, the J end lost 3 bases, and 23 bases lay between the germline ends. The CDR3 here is CASPSPTGGVEETQYF. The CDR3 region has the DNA TGTGCCAGTCCTTCTCCAACAGGGGGGGTAGAAGAGACCCAGTACTTC.

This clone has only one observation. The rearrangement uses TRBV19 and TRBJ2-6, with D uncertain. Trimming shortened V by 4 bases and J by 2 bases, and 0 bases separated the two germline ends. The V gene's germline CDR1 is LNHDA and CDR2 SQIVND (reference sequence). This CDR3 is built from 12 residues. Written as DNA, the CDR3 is TGTGCCAGTAGTACTGGGGCCAACGTCCTGACTTTC. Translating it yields CASSTGANVLTF.

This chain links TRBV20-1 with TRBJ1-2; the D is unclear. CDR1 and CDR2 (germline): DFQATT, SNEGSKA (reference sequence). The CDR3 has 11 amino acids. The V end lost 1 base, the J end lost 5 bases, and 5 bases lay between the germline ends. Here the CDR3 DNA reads TGCAGTGCTAGAGTGAGTTATGGCTACACCTTC. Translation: CSARVSYGYTF.

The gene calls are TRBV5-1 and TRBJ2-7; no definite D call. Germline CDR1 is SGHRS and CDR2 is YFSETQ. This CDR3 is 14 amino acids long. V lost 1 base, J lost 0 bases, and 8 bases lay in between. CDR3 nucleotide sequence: TGCGCCAGCAGCTTGTTGGCGGACTCCTACGAGCAGTACTTC. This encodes CASSLLADSYEQYF. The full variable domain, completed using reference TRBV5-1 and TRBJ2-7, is KAGVTQTPRYLIKTRGQQVTLSCSPISGHRSVSWYQQTPGQGLQFLFEYFSETQRNKGNFPGRFSGRQFSNSRSEMNVSTLELGDSALYLCASSLLADSYEQYFGPGTRLTVT.

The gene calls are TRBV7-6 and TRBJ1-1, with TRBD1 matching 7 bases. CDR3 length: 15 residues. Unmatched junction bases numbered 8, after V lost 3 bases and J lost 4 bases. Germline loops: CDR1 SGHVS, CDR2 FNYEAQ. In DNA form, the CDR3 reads TGTGCCAGCAGCTTGAGTGGGGAGGGGGCCACTGAAGCTTTCTTT. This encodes CASSLSGEGATEAFF.

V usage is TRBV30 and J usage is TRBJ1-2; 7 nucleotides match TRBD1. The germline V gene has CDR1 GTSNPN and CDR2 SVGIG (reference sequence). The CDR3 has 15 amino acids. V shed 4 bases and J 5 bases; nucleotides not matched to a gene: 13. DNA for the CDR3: TGTGCCTGGACAGACCCGGACAGGTGGACTTATGGCTACACCTTC. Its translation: CAWTDPDRWTYGYTF.

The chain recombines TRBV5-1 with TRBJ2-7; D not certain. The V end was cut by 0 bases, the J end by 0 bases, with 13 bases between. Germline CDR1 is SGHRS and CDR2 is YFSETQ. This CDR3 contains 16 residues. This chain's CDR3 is CASSLGGGQPSYEQYF. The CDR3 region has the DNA TGCGCCAGCAGCTTGGGAGGTGGGCAGCCCTCCTACGAGCAGTACTTC.

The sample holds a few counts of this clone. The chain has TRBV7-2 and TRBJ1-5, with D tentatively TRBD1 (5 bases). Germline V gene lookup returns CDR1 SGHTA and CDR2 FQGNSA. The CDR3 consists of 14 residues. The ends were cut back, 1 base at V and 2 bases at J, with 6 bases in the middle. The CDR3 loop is CASSLVGGNQPQHF. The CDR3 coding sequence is TGTGCCAGCAGCTTAGTGGGGGGCAATCAGCCCCAGCATTTT.

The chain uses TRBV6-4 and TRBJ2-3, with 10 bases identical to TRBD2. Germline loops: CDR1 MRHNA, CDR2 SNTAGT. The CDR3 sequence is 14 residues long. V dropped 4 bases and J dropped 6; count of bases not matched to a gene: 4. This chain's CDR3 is CASSGLAGADTQYF. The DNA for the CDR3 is TGTGCCAGCAGTGGACTAGCGGGCGCTGATACGCAGTATTTT.

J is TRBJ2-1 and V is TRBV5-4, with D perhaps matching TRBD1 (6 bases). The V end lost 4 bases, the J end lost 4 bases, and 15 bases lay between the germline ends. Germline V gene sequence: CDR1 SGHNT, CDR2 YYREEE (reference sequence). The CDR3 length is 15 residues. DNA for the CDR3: TGTGCCAGCAGCCTTGCAGGGACAAGTTACAATGAGCAGTTCTTC. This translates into CASSLAGTSYNEQFF.

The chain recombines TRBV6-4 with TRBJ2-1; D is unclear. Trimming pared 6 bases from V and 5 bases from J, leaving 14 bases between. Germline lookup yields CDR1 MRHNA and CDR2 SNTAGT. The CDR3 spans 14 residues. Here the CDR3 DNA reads TGTGCCAGCAGCCAATTCAGCAGGAACAATGAGCAGTTCTTC. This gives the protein CASSQFSRNNEQFF.

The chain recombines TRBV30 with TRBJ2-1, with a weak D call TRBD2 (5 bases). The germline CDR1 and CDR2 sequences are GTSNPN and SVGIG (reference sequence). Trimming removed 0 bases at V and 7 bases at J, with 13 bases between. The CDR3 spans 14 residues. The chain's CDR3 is CAWSVPKKRNEQFF. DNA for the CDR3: TGTGCCTGGAGTGTACCAAAAAAGCGGAATGAGCAGTTCTTC.

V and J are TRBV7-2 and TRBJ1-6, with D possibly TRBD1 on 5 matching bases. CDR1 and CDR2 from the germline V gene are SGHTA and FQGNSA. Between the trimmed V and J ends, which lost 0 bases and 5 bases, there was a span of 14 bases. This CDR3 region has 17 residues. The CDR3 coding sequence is TGTGCCAGCAGCTTAGCCGGTCAGGGTCATAATAATTCACCCCTCCACTTT. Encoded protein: CASSLAGQGHNNSPLHF. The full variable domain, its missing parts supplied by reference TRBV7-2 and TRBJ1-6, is GAGVSQSPSNKVTEKGKDVELRCDPISGHTALYWYRQSLGQGLEFLIYFQGNSAPDKSGLPSDRFSAERTGGSVSTLTIQRTQQEDSAVYLCASSLAGQGHNNSPLHFGNGTRLTVT.